This T cell receptor beta chain is from a study of blood T cell repertoires in COVID-19. Study as a whole: Whether acute or convalescent, the COVID-19 samples came from the United States, Italy and Spain.

V lost 5 bases, J lost 10 bases, and 12 bases stayed unmatched. The length of the CDR3 is 15 residues. Germline V gene sequence: CDR1 LNHDA, CDR2 SQIVND (reference sequence). As originally analysed: Cell counts per sample came from amplifying reference gene primers. The repertoire was sequenced with immunoSEQ multiplex PCR; TCRdb's copy has only in-frame clones and lacks some. From that table come the V and J calls and clone size; the DNA was used to work out D and trimming. The table has about 210,000 clones, 86% seen once; the top ten hold 0.65% to 0.95%. The origin of this receptor is a woman aged 70 to 79 with acute or convalescent COVID-19. The chain couples TRBV19 to TRBJ1-4, with 8 bases aligning to TRBD1. Specimen: peripheral blood. The CDR3 is CASSPRIGQGGKLFF. The CDR3 region has the DNA TGTGCCAGTAGTCCCCGAATTGGACAGGGAGGAAAACTGTTTTTT.